The clone carrying this T cell receptor (beta chain) was seen a few times. This entry comes from a study of spatial heterogeneity in lung cancer. TCRdb re-analysed the 5' RACE reads in MiXCR, keeping a single row per CDR3 protein. There are approximately 22,000 distinct CDR3 sequences in the sample; about 4.5% occur only once, and over 30% lies in the top ten. Time point denoted: sample taken at primary tumor resection. Material for sequencing was whole RNA from tumor, nontumor lung or frozen PBMC, left unsorted. Germline V gives CDR1 SNHLY, CDR2 FYNNEI. The CDR3 runs to 14 residues. V lost 6 bases and J lost 3, with 12 bases in between.

The sample here was PBMCs, taken at surgery. The source is a male donor with early-stage non-small cell lung cancer. The genes are TRBV2 and TRBJ1-5; D might be TRBD1 (6 bases). The CDR3 region is CASRYRAFNQPQHF. CDR3 sequence (DNA): TGTGCCAGCAGGTACAGGGCTTTCAATCAGCCCCAGCATTTT.